Listed below are T cell receptor beta chains from one sample, sequenced in a study of read filtering for tumor transcriptome and immune sequencing. MiXCR, applied by TCRdb to the reads, yields one record per CDR3 protein. Of approximately 61,000 distinct CDR3 sequences listed, approximately 19% are singletons. Sequences were obtained from a population of CD138-negative cells sorted from bone marrow. These receptors were obtained from a donor older than 35 with multiple myeloma. CDR3s include the opening cysteine and the closing phenylalanine or tryptophan. A D gene is named only where the DNA matches it firmly. A clone size is listed for some rows: how often the clone was seen (once, few, many), or a class if it is expanded.

TRBD1	TRBV18	.	14	TRBJ2-2	TGTGCCAGCTCACCTAGGACAGGCACCGGGGAGCTGTTTTTT	CASSPRTGTGELFF
TRBD1	TRBV12-3/TRBV12-4	few	14	TRBJ1-4	TGTGCCAGCAGTCCCTGGACAGGAGGCGAAAAACTGTTTTTT	CASSPWTGGEKLFF
TRBD1	TRBV6-6	many	19	TRBJ1-5	TGTGCCAGCAGGGGAAGCCCGGGACAGGGGCTTAATAGCAATCAGCCCCAGCATTTT	CASRGSPGQGLNSNQPQHF
.	TRBV27	many	14	TRBJ2-3	TGTGCCAGCAGTTTAATGGGGCGCACAGATACGCAGTATTTT	CASSLMGRTDTQYF
.	TRBV7-4	many	15	TRBJ2-7	TGTGCCAGCAGTCGCACAGGGCTTGGAAGGGGGGAGCAGTACTTC	CASSRTGLGRGEQYF
TRBD1	TRBV12-3/TRBV12-4	many	14	TRBJ2-7	TGTGCCAGCAGTGAGCGAGACAGGGCGTACGAGCAGTACTTC	CASSERDRAYEQYF
.	TRBV29-1	many	10	TRBJ1-1	TGCAGCGTTAGAGCCACTGAAGCTTTCTTT	CSVRATEAFF
.	TRBV5-1	many	14	TRBJ2-7	TGCGCCAGCAGCTTCACAGGGATTCTGTACGAGCAGTACTTC	CASSFTGILYEQYF
.	TRBV20-1	medium-sized	13	TRBJ2-1	TGCAGTGCTGGTGACCGACCCGGCCATGAGCAGTTCTTC	CSAGDRPGHEQFF
.	TRBV28	many	11	TRBJ1-6	TGTGCCAGCAGCCCTCTAGGACCCCTCCACTTT	CASSPLGPLHF
.	TRBV5-1	.	13	TRBJ2-3	TGCGCCAGCAGCTCAATAATTGCAGATACGCAGTATTTT	CASSSIIADTQYF
.	TRBV5-1	many	17	TRBJ2-2	TGCGCCAGCAGCGAAACTCCAGGGTCCGCCGGCACCGGGGAGCTGTTTTTT	CASSETPGSAGTGELFF
.	TRBV4-2	many	14	TRBJ2-1	TGTGCCAGCAGCCAAGCTGGGGTCTGGCGTGAGCAGTTCTTC	CASSQAGVWREQFF
.	TRBV7-9	many	16	TRBJ1-4	TGTGCCAGCAGCGGCGAGACAGGCAGGCTGGGTGAAAAACTGTTTTTT	CASSGETGRLGEKLFF
TRBD1	TRBV6-1	many	14	TRBJ1-4	TGTGCCAGCAGTGAAGGGACAGGGAGTGAAAAACTGTTTTTT	CASSEGTGSEKLFF
.	TRBV12-3/TRBV12-4	.	13	TRBJ1-5	TGTGCCAGCAGTCTACAAGTAAATCAGCCCCGGCATTTT	CASSLQVNQPRHF
.	TRBV6-1	many	18	TRBJ1-5	TGTGCCAGCAGTGAAACAAGGGCCGGGACTTATAGCAATCAGCCCCAGCATTTT	CASSETRAGTYSNQPQHF
.	TRBV20-1	many	14	TRBJ2-7	TGCAGTGCTAGAGATGTCGGGCAGGATTACGAGCAGTACTTC	CSARDVGQDYEQYF
.	TRBV11-2	few	14	TRBJ2-3	TGTGCCAGCAGCTTCTACTCGGGCTCAGATACGCAGTATTTT	CASSFYSGSDTQYF
.	TRBV29-1	many	14	TRBJ2-3	TGCAGCGTCATTCCAGCAGGGGTTACCGATACGCAGTATTTT	CSVIPAGVTDTQYF
TRBD1	TRBV7-3	.	15	TRBJ2-7	TGTGCCAGCAGCTTAACGGGACAGACCCCTCACGAGCAGTACTTC	CASSLTGQTPHEQYF
.	TRBV11-2	many	15	TRBJ1-5	TGTGCCAGCAGCCTAGGAGGCAGGGCGGGGCAGCCCCAGCATTTT	CASSLGGRAGQPQHF
.	TRBV7-2	many	14	TRBJ2-2	TGTGCCAGCAGCCCATACCCGAACACCGGGGAGCTGTTTTTT	CASSPYPNTGELFF
TRBD1	TRBV20-1	.	16	TRBJ2-1	TGCAGTGCATGGACAGGGGGCGGTGTATCCTACAATGAGCAGCTCTTC	CSAWTGGGVSYNEQLF
TRBD1	TRBV7-9	few	16	TRBJ2-7	TGTGCCAGCAGCCATCATACCAGGGACAGGGGTACCGAGCAGTACTTC	CASSHHTRDRGTEQYF
.	TRBV2	many	14	TRBJ1-1	TGTGCCAGCAGTTCGGACAGAATAACCCCTGAGGCTTTCTTT	CASSSDRITPEAFF
TRBD1	TRBV6-5	many	14	TRBJ1-6	TGTGCCAGCAGTCTGGGACAGCGAAATTCACCCCTCCACTTT	CASSLGQRNSPLHF
TRBD1	TRBV5-1	many	15	TRBJ2-3	TGCGCCAGCAGGACGACCGGGACAGGGACAGATACGCAGTATTTT	CASRTTGTGTDTQYF
TRBD2	TRBV5-6	many	15	TRBJ2-1	TGTGCCAGCAGCTTGTTTACGGGAGGGCTAAATGAGCAGTTCTTC	CASSLFTGGLNEQFF
.	TRBV6-1	many	12	TRBJ2-7	TGTGCCAGCAGTGAACGGTCCTACGAGCAGTACTTC	CASSERSYEQYF
TRBD2	TRBV12-3/TRBV12-4	many	15	TRBJ2-5	TGTGCCAGCAGTTTAAGTAGCGGGGGGGCGGAGACCCAGTACTTC	CASSLSSGGAETQYF
.	TRBV20-1	.	14	TRBJ2-7	TGCAGTGCTAGTTTCGGGAAACTCGGGGTCGAGCAGTACTTC	CSASFGKLGVEQYF
.	TRBV9	few	13	TRBJ1-2	TGTGCCAGCAAAAGGGCAGACAACTATGGCTACACCTTC	CASKRADNYGYTF
.	TRBV6-2/TRBV6-3	many	13	TRBJ2-3	TGTGCCAGCAGGGAACCTACTAGCAATACGCAGTATTTT	CASREPTSNTQYF
.	TRBV18	.	13	TRBJ2-5	TGTGCCAGCTCACCACGGGAGAGAGAGACCCAGTACTTC	CASSPRERETQYF
.	TRBV20-1	many	15	TRBJ1-5	TGCAGTGTCCTACAGGGCGGGGATAGCAATCAGCCCCAGCATTTT	CSVLQGGDSNQPQHF
TRBD1	TRBV2	many	13	TRBJ2-5	TGTGCCACTTCCCGACAGGGTTTGGAGACCCAGTACTTC	CATSRQGLETQYF
.	TRBV5-8	many	15	TRBJ2-1	TGTGCCAGCAGAATTCGGCAGGAACTTGTCGGTGAGCAGTTCTTC	CASRIRQELVGEQFF
TRBD1	TRBV30	many	13	TRBJ2-7	TGTGCCTGGACCGCGGACAGGGGCTACGAGCAGTACTTC	CAWTADRGYEQYF
.	TRBV15	many	12	TRBJ2-1	TGTGCCACCAGCAGGAGGGACTATGAGCAGTTCTTC	CATSRRDYEQFF
.	TRBV10-3	many	16	TRBJ2-6	TGTGCCATCAGTGACAAGGGACCCTCTGGGGCCAACGTCCTGACTTTC	CAISDKGPSGANVLTF
TRBD2	TRBV20-1	many	15	TRBJ2-1	TGCAGTCCATCTTCATCTAGCGGGAGTCACAATGAGCAGTTCTTC	CSPSSSSGSHNEQFF
.	TRBV23-1	many	16	TRBJ2-1	TGCGCCAGCAGTCAATTCGAGGACATGCGGGACAATGAGCAGTTCTTC	CASSQFEDMRDNEQFF
.	TRBV6-6	many	13	TRBJ1-5	TGTGCCAGCAGCCGACGGGCCAATCAGCCCCAGCATTTT	CASSRRANQPQHF
TRBD2	TRBV19	few	13	TRBJ2-2	TGTGCCAGCGGGACTATAAGCACCGGGGAGCTGTTTTTT	CASGTISTGELFF
.	TRBV7-3	many	14	TRBJ1-1	TGTGCCAGCAGCTTAATAGGGGCCGGCACTGAAGCTTTCTTT	CASSLIGAGTEAFF